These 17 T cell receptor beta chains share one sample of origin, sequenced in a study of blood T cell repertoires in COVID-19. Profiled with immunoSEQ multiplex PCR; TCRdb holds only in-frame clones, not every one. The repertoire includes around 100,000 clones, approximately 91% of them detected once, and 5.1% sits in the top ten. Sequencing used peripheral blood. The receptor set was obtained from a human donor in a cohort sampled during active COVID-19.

This CDR3 reads CASSRQGSYEQYF. The CDR3 DNA reads as TGTGCCAGCAGCCGACAGGGCTCCTACGAGCAGTACTTC. The chain couples TRBV5-5 to TRBJ2-7; 7 nucleotides align to TRBD1. Trimming took 4 bases from V and 0 from J; bases not matched to a gene: 1. The CDR3 is made up of 13 amino acids. Germline V gene lookup returns CDR1 SGHKS and CDR2 YYEKEE (reference sequence).

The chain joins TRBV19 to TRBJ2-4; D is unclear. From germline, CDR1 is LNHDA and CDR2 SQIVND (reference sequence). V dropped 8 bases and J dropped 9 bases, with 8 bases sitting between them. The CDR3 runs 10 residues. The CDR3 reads CASATGIQYF. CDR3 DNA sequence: TGTGCCAGTGCCACTGGCATTCAGTACTTC. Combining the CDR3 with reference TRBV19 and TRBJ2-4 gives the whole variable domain DGGITQSPKYLFRKEGQNVTLSCEQNLNHDAMYWYRQDPGQGLRLIYYSQIVNDFQKGDIAEGYSVSREKKESFPLTVTSAQKNPTAFYLCASATGIQYFGAGTRLSVL.

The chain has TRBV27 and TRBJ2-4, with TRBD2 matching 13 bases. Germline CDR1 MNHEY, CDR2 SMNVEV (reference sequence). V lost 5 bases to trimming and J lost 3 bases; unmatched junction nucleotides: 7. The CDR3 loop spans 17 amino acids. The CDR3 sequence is CASSKPGLAGDKNIQYF. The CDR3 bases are TGTGCCAGCAGTAAACCAGGACTAGCGGGAGACAAAAACATTCAGTACTTC.

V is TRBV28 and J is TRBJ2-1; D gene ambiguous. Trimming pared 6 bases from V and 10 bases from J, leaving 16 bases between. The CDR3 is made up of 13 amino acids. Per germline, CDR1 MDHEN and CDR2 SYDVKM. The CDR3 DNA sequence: TGTGCCAGCAGCCCCAGGATTTCCGCCGAGCAGTTCTTC. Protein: CASSPRISAEQFF.

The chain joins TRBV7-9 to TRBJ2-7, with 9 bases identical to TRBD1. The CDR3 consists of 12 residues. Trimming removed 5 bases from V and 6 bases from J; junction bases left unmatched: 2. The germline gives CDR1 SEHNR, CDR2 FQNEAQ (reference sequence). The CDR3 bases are TGTGCCAGCAGCCCGGACAGGGGCGAGCAGTACTTC. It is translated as CASSPDRGEQYF.

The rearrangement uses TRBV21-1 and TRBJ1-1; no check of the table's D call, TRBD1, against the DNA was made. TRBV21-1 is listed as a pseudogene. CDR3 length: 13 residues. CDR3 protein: CASKFDRGREAFF. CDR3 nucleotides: TGTGCCAGCAAGTTCGACAGGGGGCGGGAAGCTTTCTTT.

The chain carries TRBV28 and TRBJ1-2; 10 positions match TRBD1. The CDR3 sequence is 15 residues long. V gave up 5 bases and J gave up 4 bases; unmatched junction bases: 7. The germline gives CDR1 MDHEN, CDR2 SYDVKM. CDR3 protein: CASSPAGTGVYGYTF. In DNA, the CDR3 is TGTGCCAGCAGTCCGGCCGGGACAGGGGTCTATGGCTACACCTTC.

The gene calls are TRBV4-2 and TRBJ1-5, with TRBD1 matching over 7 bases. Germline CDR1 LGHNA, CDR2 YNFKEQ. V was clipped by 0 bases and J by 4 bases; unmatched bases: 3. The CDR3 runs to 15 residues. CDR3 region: CASSQEWTGNQPQHF. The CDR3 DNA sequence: TGTGCCAGCAGCCAAGAGTGGACAGGTAATCAGCCCCAGCATTTT.

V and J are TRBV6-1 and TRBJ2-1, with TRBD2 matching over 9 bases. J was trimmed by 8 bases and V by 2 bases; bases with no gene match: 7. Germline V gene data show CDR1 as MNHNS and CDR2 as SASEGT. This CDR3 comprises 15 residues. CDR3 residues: CASSERAGGEDEQFF. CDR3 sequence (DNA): TGTGCCAGCAGTGAAAGGGCGGGAGGGGAAGATGAGCAGTTCTTC.

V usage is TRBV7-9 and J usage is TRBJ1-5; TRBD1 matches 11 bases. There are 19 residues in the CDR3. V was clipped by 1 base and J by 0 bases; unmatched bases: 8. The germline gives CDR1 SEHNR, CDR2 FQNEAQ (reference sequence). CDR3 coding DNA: TGTGCCAGCAGCTTAGGGGGACAGGGGGAGGGATTTAGCAATCAGCCCCAGCATTTT. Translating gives CASSLGGQGEGFSNQPQHF.

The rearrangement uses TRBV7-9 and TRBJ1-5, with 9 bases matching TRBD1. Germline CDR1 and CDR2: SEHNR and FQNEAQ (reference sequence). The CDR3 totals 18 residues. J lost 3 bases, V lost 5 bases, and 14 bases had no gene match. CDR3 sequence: CASSRDISGTGLNQPQHF. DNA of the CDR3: TGTGCCAGCAGCCGTGATATTTCCGGGACAGGGCTCAATCAGCCCCAGCATTTT.

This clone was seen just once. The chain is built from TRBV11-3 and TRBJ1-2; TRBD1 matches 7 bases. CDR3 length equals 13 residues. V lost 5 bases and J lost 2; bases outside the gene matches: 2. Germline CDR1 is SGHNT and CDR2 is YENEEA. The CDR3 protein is CASSEGQNYGYTF. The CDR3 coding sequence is TGTGCCAGCAGCGAGGGACAGAACTATGGCTACACCTTC.

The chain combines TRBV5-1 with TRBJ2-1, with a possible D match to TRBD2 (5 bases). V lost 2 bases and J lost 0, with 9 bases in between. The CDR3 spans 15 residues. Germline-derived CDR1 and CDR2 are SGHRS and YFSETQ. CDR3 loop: CASSFSGSSYNEQFF. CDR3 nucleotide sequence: TGCGCCAGCAGCTTTTCGGGAAGCTCCTACAATGAGCAGTTCTTC.

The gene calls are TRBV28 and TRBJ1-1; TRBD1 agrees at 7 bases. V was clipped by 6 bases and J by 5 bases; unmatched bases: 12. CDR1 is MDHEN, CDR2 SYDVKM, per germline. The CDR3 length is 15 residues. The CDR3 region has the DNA TGTGCCAGCAGCTCCACGTGGACAGGACGGACTGAAGCTTTCTTT. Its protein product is CASSSTWTGRTEAFF.

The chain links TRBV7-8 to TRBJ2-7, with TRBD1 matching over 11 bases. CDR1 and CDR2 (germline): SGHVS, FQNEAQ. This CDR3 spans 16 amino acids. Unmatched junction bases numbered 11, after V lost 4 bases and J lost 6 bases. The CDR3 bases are TGTGCCAGCAGCTCCCAACAACCGGGACAGGGGGTCGAGCAGTACTTC. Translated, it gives CASSSQQPGQGVEQYF.

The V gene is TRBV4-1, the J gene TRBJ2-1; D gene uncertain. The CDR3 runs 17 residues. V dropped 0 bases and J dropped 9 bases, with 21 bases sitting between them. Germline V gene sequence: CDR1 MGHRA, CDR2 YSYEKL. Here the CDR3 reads CASSQDLTAVYIGEQFF. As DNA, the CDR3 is TGCGCCAGCAGCCAAGACCTAACCGCGGTTTACATAGGTGAGCAGTTCTTC.

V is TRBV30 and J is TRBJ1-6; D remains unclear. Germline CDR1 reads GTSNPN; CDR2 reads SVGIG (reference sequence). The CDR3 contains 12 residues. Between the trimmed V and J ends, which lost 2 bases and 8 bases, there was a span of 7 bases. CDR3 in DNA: TGTGCCTGGAGTTTTACTGATTCACCCCTCCACTTT. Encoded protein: CAWSFTDSPLHF.